A single sample gave rise to the 28 T cell receptor beta chains below, sequenced in a study of blood T cell repertoires in COVID-19. TCRdb's table, derived via immunoSEQ multiplex PCR, lists solely in-frame clones and lacks some. The sample has approximately 290,000 clones, around 91% seen once; the top ten hold roughly 4.3%. Sequencing input: PBMCs or T cells enriched from blood (not recorded which). Receptors were obtained from a woman aged 18-29 years with acute COVID-19.

The chain recombines TRBV18 with TRBJ1-1, with TRBD1 identical over 8 bases. Per the germline V gene, CDR1 is KGHSH and CDR2 is LQKENI. This CDR3 contains 15 residues. J lost 3 bases, V lost 3 bases, and 6 bases had no gene match. CDR3 residues: CASSPRTGWDTEAFF. In DNA, the CDR3 is TGTGCCAGCTCACCCCGGACAGGGTGGGACACTGAAGCTTTCTTT.

This sequence joins TRBV27 and TRBJ1-5; tentative D call: TRBD1 (6 bases). Germline-derived CDR1 and CDR2 are MNHEY and SMNVEV (reference sequence). The CDR3 has 15 amino acids. The V end was cut by 0 bases, the J end by 2 bases, with 8 bases between. In DNA form, the CDR3 reads TGTGCCAGCAGTTTATCGTGGACAGGCAATCAGCCCCAGCATTTT. This translates into CASSLSWTGNQPQHF.

The genes are TRBV12-3 or TRBV12-4 and TRBJ2-7; D remains ambiguous. Deletions cut 2 bases from V and 3 bases from J, with 5 bases between. The CDR3 consists of 12 residues. As DNA, the CDR3 is TGTGCCAGCAGTTTAACTCACTACGAGCAGTACTTC. It translates to CASSLTHYEQYF.

V and J are TRBV15 and TRBJ1-6; D uncertain. CDR1 and CDR2 (germline): LNHNV, YYDKDF (reference sequence). The V and J ends lost 1 base and 14 bases respectively, with 18 bases between them. The CDR3 has 15 amino acids. The CDR3 DNA sequence: TGTGCCACCAGCAGAGTTCCGGGTCTGCAGAGAACCCTCCACTTT. Its translation: CATSRVPGLQRTLHF.

V and J are TRBV30 and TRBJ1-3; D call uncertain. V was trimmed by 0 bases and J by 1 base, leaving 7 bases between them. Germline CDR1 reads GTSNPN; CDR2 reads SVGIG (reference sequence). This CDR3 region has 14 residues. The CDR3 DNA reads TGTGCCTGGAGTGTCGGGATTTCTGGAAACACCATATATTTT. Translated: CAWSVGISGNTIYF.

The chain joins TRBV19 to TRBJ2-2; TRBD2 is a possible D gene (6 bases). Germline CDR1 reads LNHDA; CDR2 reads SQIVND (reference sequence). The CDR3 length is 18 residues. Between the trimmed V and J ends, which lost 4 bases and 3 bases, there was a span of 21 bases. The CDR3 is CASSNAPGLALDTGELFF. Here the CDR3 DNA reads TGTGCCAGTAGTAACGCCCCCGGGCTAGCGCTCGACACCGGGGAGCTGTTTTTT.

V and J are TRBV6-4 and TRBJ2-6; the D gene is possibly TRBD2 (5 bases). CDR3 length: 16 residues. V was clipped by 5 bases and J by 0 bases, with 11 bases between them. Germline lookup yields CDR1 MRHNA and CDR2 SNTAGT. CDR3 coding DNA: TGTGCCAGCAGTCCGGACGGGAACTCTGGGGCCAACGTCCTGACTTTC. It encodes CASSPDGNSGANVLTF.

The chain has TRBV24-1 and TRBJ2-3; the match to TRBD1 covers 10 bases. Germline V CDR1 and CDR2: KGHDR, SFDVKD. The junction had 7 bases not matched to a gene; V was cut back by 9 bases and J by 2 bases. The CDR3 covers 15 residues. In DNA form, the CDR3 reads TGTGCCACCGGCAAGGGACAGGGGCTCACAGATACGCAGTATTTT. Its translation: CATGKGQGLTDTQYF.

The CDR3 region is CASSDRDGGTGELFF. The CDR3, as DNA: TGTGCCAGCAGCGACCGGGACGGGGGCACCGGGGAGCTGTTTTTT. J is TRBJ2-2 and V is TRBV7-6; TRBD2 might be the D (6 bases). Trimming stripped 5 bases from V and 4 bases from J, with 14 bases between. CDR1 SGHVS and CDR2 FNYEAQ come from the germline V gene. This CDR3 contains 15 residues.

The chain joins TRBV12-3 or TRBV12-4 to TRBJ2-1; tentatively, D is TRBD1 (5 bases). V gave up 1 base and J gave up 5 bases, with 6 bases separating them. The CDR3 spans 13 residues. CDR3 in amino acids: CASSLETDNEQFF. CDR3 bases: TGTGCCAGCAGTTTAGAGACAGACAATGAGCAGTTCTTC.

The rearrangement joins TRBV28 to TRBJ1-1, with TRBD1 matching 8 bases. The germline V gene has CDR1 MDHEN and CDR2 SYDVKM. Losses at the gene ends were 9 bases for V and 1 base for J; bases not matched to a gene: 1. The length of the CDR3 is 12 residues. CDR3 DNA sequence: TGTGCCAGTGGGACAGGGAACACTGAAGCTTTCTTT. Its protein product is CASGTGNTEAFF.

The sample holds a few counts of this clone. The rearrangement links TRBV10-1 to TRBJ2-7; a possible D gene is TRBD1 (6 bases). Germline CDR1 reads WNHNN; CDR2 reads SYGVQD (reference sequence). The CDR3 runs 15 residues. V dropped 4 bases and J dropped 6 bases, with 19 bases sitting between them. DNA for the CDR3: TGCGCCAGCAGTGGACCACTACAGGGAGCCTCCGAGCAGTACTTC. It codes for CASSGPLQGASEQYF.

Notes on this clone: A junction boundary mismatches the germline segment, possibly from a read error. The V and J genes are TRBV7-7 and TRBJ2-1, with 15 nucleotides matching TRBD2. CDR3 length equals 15 residues. In germline, CDR1 is SSHAT, CDR2 FNYEAQ (reference sequence). The CDR3 spells CASSPGLAGGNEQFF. CDR3 coding DNA: TGTGCTAGCAGCCCGGGACTAGCGGGAGGCAATGAGCAGTTCTTC.

This clone showed up just once. This sequence joins TRBV27 and TRBJ1-5; D might be TRBD1 (6 bases). Germline CDR1 and CDR2: MNHEY and SMNVEV (reference sequence). With 5 bases removed from V and 1 base from J, the gap between germline ends came to 9 bases. The CDR3 extends over 14 amino acids. The CDR3 sequence is CASSLGQSNQPQHF. The CDR3 nucleotides read TGTGCCAGCAGTCTCGGACAGAGCAATCAGCCCCAGCATTTT.

The CDR3 DNA is TGCGCCAGCAGCTTGGCGGAGGGGACAGGGTGGGCCTACAATGAGCAGTTCTTC. Translating gives CASSLAEGTGWAYNEQFF. The chain employs TRBV5-1 and TRBJ2-1; 9 bases are a match to TRBD1. The CDR3 has 18 residues. Germline V CDR1 and CDR2: SGHRS, YFSETQ. Losses at the gene ends were 0 bases for V and 2 bases for J; bases not matched to a gene: 9.

The CDR3 nucleotides are TGTGCCAGCAGTGCGCTCCCCGGTCAGCCCCAGCATTTT. Its protein product is CASSALPGQPQHF. The chain links TRBV25-1 to TRBJ1-5; D remains unclear. The CDR3 covers 13 residues. V was shortened by 4 bases and J by 6 bases, with 10 bases between the two germline ends. The germline CDR1 and CDR2 sequences are MGHDK and SYGVNS.

This clone was seen a few times. The V and J genes are TRBV5-1 and TRBJ1-2; weak D call: TRBD1 (5 bases). Germline V gene data show CDR1 as SGHRS and CDR2 as YFSETQ. The CDR3 consists of 16 residues. The ends were cut back, 4 bases at V and 5 bases at J, with 21 bases in the middle. CDR3 in amino acids: CASSLTLTDRSYGYTF. As DNA, the CDR3 is TGCGCCAGCAGCCTGACCCTGACAGATCGATCTTATGGCTACACCTTC.

The CDR3 DNA is TGTGCCAGCAGCTTAGGGGCGCCGAACACCGGGGAGCTGTTTTTT. As protein: CASSLGAPNTGELFF. The chain combines TRBV11-2 with TRBJ2-2; D remains unclear. The V end was cut by 1 base, the J end by 0 bases, with 6 bases between. The CDR3 is 15 residues long. CDR1 SGHAT and CDR2 FQNNGV come from the germline V gene. The full variable domain, with the rest looked up from reference TRBV11-2 and TRBJ2-2, is EAGVAQSPRYKIIEKRQSVAFWCNPISGHATLYWYQQILGQGPKLLIQFQNNGVVDDSQLPKDRFSAERLKGVDSTLKIQPAKLEDSAVYLCASSLGAPNTGELFFGEGSRLTVL.

The genes are TRBV7-6 and TRBJ2-1, with a tentative D call TRBD1 (7 bases). The CDR3 has 14 residues. CDR1 and CDR2 (germline): SGHVS, FNYEAQ. V was pared by 5 bases and J by 3 bases, with 11 bases between. In nucleotides, the CDR3 is TGTGCCAGCAGCACGGGGGACAGCTACAATGAGCAGTTCTTC. It is translated as CASSTGDSYNEQFF.

This chain links TRBV11-3 with TRBJ1-1; D is perhaps TRBD1 (5 bases). Germline values: CDR1 SGHNT, CDR2 YENEEA. The CDR3 runs to 16 residues. With 5 bases removed from V and 0 bases from J, the gap between germline ends came to 16 bases. The CDR3 nucleotides are TGTGCCAGCAGCGGACAATCGACAGCCGTGAACACTGAAGCTTTCTTT. It encodes CASSGQSTAVNTEAFF.

The chain carries TRBV5-6 and TRBJ2-7; tentative D call: TRBD2 (5 bases). The CDR3 runs 15 residues. Germline CDR1 SGHDT, CDR2 YYEEEE. Trimming took off 5 bases at V and 2 bases at J, with 17 bases between the two ends. The CDR3 loop reads CASSRESGFPYEQYF. Written as DNA, the CDR3 is TGTGCCAGCAGTCGAGAGTCGGGATTCCCCTACGAGCAGTACTTC.

The chain employs TRBV11-2 and TRBJ2-3, with 7 bases lining up with TRBD2. Trimming at V came to 5 bases and at J to 6 bases, leaving 11 bases not matched to a gene. The germline V gene encodes CDR1 SGHAT and CDR2 FQNNGV. The CDR3 is made up of 15 amino acids. In nucleotides, the CDR3 is TGTGCCAGCAGCCCCCCGACTAGCCTTTGGGATACGCAGTATTTT. Protein: CASSPPTSLWDTQYF.

V usage is TRBV28 and J usage is TRBJ1-4, with D unclear. V was trimmed by 4 bases and J by 6 bases, leaving 12 bases between them. Germline values: CDR1 MDHEN, CDR2 SYDVKM. This CDR3 contains 14 residues. The CDR3 sequence is CASSSPVSDEKLFF. DNA of the CDR3: TGTGCCAGCAGTTCCCCGGTTTCGGATGAAAAACTGTTTTTT.

The chain is built from TRBV7-9 and TRBJ1-1, with 11 bases matching TRBD1. Germline CDR1 SEHNR, CDR2 FQNEAQ (reference sequence). V shed 7 bases and J 5 bases; nucleotides not matched to a gene: 9. CDR3 length equals 15 residues. The CDR3 DNA follows: TGTGCCAGCACTATGGACAGGGGGCGTGGGACTGAAGCTTTCTTT. Its protein is CASTMDRGRGTEAFF.

The chain is built from TRBV15 and TRBJ1-5; D ambiguous. Germline V gives CDR1 LNHNV, CDR2 YYDKDF (reference sequence). The length of the CDR3 is 12 residues. V lost 4 bases and J lost 2, with 3 bases in between. The chain's CDR3 is CATSTGNQPQHF. CDR3 bases: TGTGCCACCAGCACAGGCAATCAGCCCCAGCATTTT.

This sequence joins TRBV20-1 and TRBJ2-7; tentative D call: TRBD2 (6 bases). Germline values: CDR1 DFQATT, CDR2 SNEGSKA (reference sequence). The CDR3 length is 14 residues. Trimming pared 3 bases from V and 4 bases from J, leaving 16 bases between. The CDR3 DNA reads TGCAGTGCTAGTGGGACTTCCTCCAAGTACGAGCAGTACTTC. It specifies CSASGTSSKYEQYF.

The V call is TRBV29-1, the J call TRBJ1-2; D is perhaps TRBD1 (6 bases). Per the germline V gene, CDR1 is SQVTM and CDR2 is ANQGSEA. V gave up 4 bases and J gave up 0 bases, with 9 bases separating them. This CDR3 has 13 amino acids. The CDR3: CSVGGRTNYGYTF. The CDR3 DNA reads as TGCAGCGTTGGGGGGCGAACTAACTATGGCTACACCTTC.

The rearrangement uses TRBV3-1 (or the pseudogene TRBV3-2) and TRBJ2-6; possibly TRBD1 for D (5 bases). The V end was cut by 1 base, the J end by 0 bases, with 22 bases between. The CDR3 contains 21 residues. Per germline, CDR1 LGHDT and CDR2 YNNKEL (reference sequence). Written as DNA, the CDR3 is TGTGCCAGCAGCCAAGGACGGGCAGGGCTCATCTCCCACTCTGGGGCCAACGTCCTGACTTTC. Translation: CASSQGRAGLISHSGANVLTF.